This TCR beta chain was documented in a study of molecular identifiers for immune sequencing clone quantification. TCRdb re-called the PCR reads with MiXCR, one entry per CDR3 protein. The sample has approximately 550,000 distinct CDR3 sequences, roughly 24% seen once. The CDR3 loop spans 16 amino acids. Germline lookup yields CDR1 DFQATT and CDR2 SNEGSKA (reference sequence). The V gene end was trimmed by 7 bases and the J gene end by 3 bases; junction bases not matched to a gene: 18. This clonotype was detected many times. Sequenced material: naive CD8+ T cells from blood, with Jurkat cell RNA spiked in. Subset described: FACS-sorted CD8+CD4-CCR7+CD45RA+ naive T cells. This receptor was identified in a human donor in good health. Some libraries in this study had Jurkat cell RNA spiked in. The chain uses TRBV20-1 and TRBJ2-7, with TRBD1 matching over 7 bases. CDR3 in DNA: TGCAGTGTCGACCGGGACAGCGGAGCTTGGAGCTACGAGCAGTACTTC. This gives the protein CSVDRDSGAWSYEQYF.